This section outlines one TCR beta chain sequence together with its context. This sample stems from a study of blood T cells in healthy people across ages. A second PCR of 7 to 11 cycles used a sample-barcoded 5' primer and a J-beta primer mix. TCRdb analysed the 5' RACE reads with MiXCR anew, one entry per CDR3 protein. The table shows approximately 960,000 distinct CDR3 sequences, with almost 30% occurring only once. Another study also made use of these data, one on T cells of mothers and their children.

This TCR derives from a woman in her forties in good health. Sequenced material: blood.

The CDR3 loop reads CSARDPVAGMETQYF. In DNA, the CDR3 is TGCAGTGCTAGAGATCCAGTGGCAGGGATGGAGACCCAGTACTTC. This chain uses TRBV20-1 with TRBJ2-5; D is possibly TRBD1 (5 bases). With 0 bases removed from V and 5 bases from J, the gap between germline ends came to 16 bases. The CDR3 has 15 amino acids. Germline CDR1 DFQATT, CDR2 SNEGSKA (reference sequence).